These 11 T cell receptor beta chains share one sample of origin, sequenced in a study of T cell clonality in common variable immunodeficiency. Notes on the study in general: Fewer deletions and N-nucleotide insertions were reportedly seen in common variable immunodeficiency TCR beta sequences.

The data were produced by immunoSEQ multiplex PCR, yet TCRdb's version contains in-frame clones alone and is incomplete. The sample has roughly 39,000 clones, none seen only once. The antigens for these receptors are not known. The sequencing sample was made of peripheral blood mononuclear cells. These receptors were obtained from a human donor with common variable immunodeficiency.

In this sample, this clone turned up a few times. Read sequence stops 3 residues before the CDR3 end, and the germline J gene provides the missing end. This chain connects TRBV7-6 to TRBJ2-1; no reliable D call. The V gene lost 4 bases and the J gene lost 5 bases, with 6 bases spanning the gap. The length of the CDR3 is 12 residues. The germline V gene has CDR1 SGHVS and CDR2 FNYEAQ. The CDR3 here is CASSSSNNEQFF. The CDR3 DNA, read in part, is TGTGCCAGCAGCTCTTCTAACAATGAG.

This clone was observed many times. The CDR3 end is not reached by the read, which stops 3 residues before it; the germline J gene fills it in. The genes are TRBV6-2 or TRBV6-3 and TRBJ2-1; perhaps TRBD2 as D (6 bases). From germline, CDR1 is MNHEY and CDR2 SVGEGT. The CDR3 length is 15 residues. V lost 1 base to trimming and J lost 0 bases, with 7 bases between them. Here the CDR3 reads CASSYFSGSYNEQFF. The part of the CDR3 DNA that was read is TGTGCCAGCAGTTACTTTAGCGGCTCCTACAATGAG.

On this clone itself: Read sequence stops 3 residues before the CDR3 end, and the germline J gene provides the missing end. This chain joins TRBV11-3 and TRBJ2-2; D is possibly TRBD1 (6 bases). Germline V lookup: CDR1 SGHNT, CDR2 YENEEA. V was pared by 4 bases and J by 7 bases, with 13 bases between. CDR3 length: 14 amino acids. The part of the CDR3 DNA that was read is TGTGCCAGCAGCTCAGGGCAGGACAGCGGGGAG. Protein product: CASSSGQDSGE. Given in full, the CDR3 is CASSSGQDSGELFF.

Of note for this clone: The read terminates 3 residues before the CDR3 end, so the remaining end is supplied by the germline J gene. The J gene is TRBJ1-5, the V gene TRBV30; the D gene is possibly TRBD1 (5 bases). CDR3 length equals 12 residues. Trimming stripped 5 bases from V and 4 bases from J, with 9 bases between. The V gene's germline CDR1 is GTSNPN and CDR2 SVGIG (reference sequence). The sequenced part of the CDR3 DNA is TGTGCCTGGGGCGGGGGTAATCAGCCC. Its translation: CAWGGGNQP. The whole CDR3 protein reads CAWGGGNQPQHF.

This clone has just a few counts. The read comes to an end 3 residues before the CDR3 does, leaving the germline J gene to fill in the end. The chain carries TRBV19 and TRBJ1-2; 12 bases agree with TRBD1. CDR1 is LNHDA, CDR2 SQIVND, per germline (reference sequence). This CDR3 has 17 residues. V lost 5 bases, J lost 4 bases, and 11 bases stayed unmatched. The CDR3 spells CASSPGQGALNFYGYTF. CDR3 DNA (partial): TGTGCCAGTAGTCCGGGACAGGGGGCTCTCAACTTCTATGGC.

This clone came up a few times. The CDR3 is cut off 3 residues early in the read; its end comes from the germline J gene. The chain uses TRBV30 and TRBJ1-2, with TRBD1 matching over 8 bases. V lost 5 bases and J lost 6; bases outside the gene matches: 8. The CDR3 length is 13 residues. CDR1 and CDR2 from the germline V gene are GTSNPN and SVGIG (reference sequence). This chain's CDR3 is CAWGSQGANGYTF. The covered CDR3 bases are TGTGCCTGGGGAAGCCAGGGGGCAAATGGC.

Concerning this clone itself: The missing CDR3 end, 3 residues past where the read stops, is filled in from the germline J gene. This rearrangement joins TRBV6-2 or TRBV6-3 to TRBJ1-5, with TRBD1 matching 7 bases. The CDR3 extends over 16 amino acids. The germline gives CDR1 MNHEY, CDR2 SVGEGT. With V trimmed by 4 bases and J by 4 bases, 10 bases remained unmatched. The sequenced CDR3 bases are TGTGCCAGCAGTTCTACCGGGGGACAGATAAATCAGCCC. It codes for CASSSTGGQINQP. From start to end, the CDR3 is CASSSTGGQINQPQHF.

In the case of this clone: The read is 3 residues too short to cover the CDR3 end, so that end is filled in from the germline J gene. The chain employs TRBV18 and TRBJ1-3, with a possible D match to TRBD1 (5 bases). CDR1 is KGHSH and CDR2 is LQKENI in the germline V gene. CDR3 size: 16 residues. Trimming shortened V by 1 base and J by 0 bases, and 10 bases separated the two germline ends. This CDR3 is CASSPQAGNSGNTIYF. The CDR3 bases that were read are TGTGCCAGCTCACCACAGGCAGGGAACTCTGGAAACACC.

Turning to this clone: The CDR3 end falls 3 residues outside the read, so it is completed with the germline J gene. The J gene is TRBJ2-7, the V gene TRBV5-1; 10 bases align to TRBD2. The junction had 6 bases not matched to a gene; V was cut back by 1 base and J by 5 bases. Looked up from germline, CDR1 is SGHRS and CDR2 is YFSETQ. The CDR3 length is 15 residues. CDR3 residues: CASSLSLAGVHEQYF. The CDR3 DNA, read in part, is TGCGCCAGCAGCTTGTCCCTAGCGGGAGTGCACGAG.

This clone was seen many times. The read halts 3 residues ahead of the CDR3 end, with the missing end drawn from the germline J gene. This chain connects TRBV5-5 to TRBJ2-3; the match to TRBD2 covers 10 bases. The germline V gene has CDR1 SGHKS and CDR2 YYEKEE (reference sequence). The ends lost 6 bases at V and 4 bases at J; junction bases unmatched: 8. CDR3 length: 15 residues. This CDR3 is CASTLLLAGSDTQYF. The sequenced CDR3 bases are TGTGCCAGCACCCTTTTACTAGCGGGGTCAGATACG.

To note about this clone: Coverage ceases 3 residues before the CDR3 finishes, and the germline J gene fills in the end. The chain uses TRBV5-1 and TRBJ2-3; D not certain. The CDR3 consists of 13 residues. Trimming pared 2 bases from V and 2 bases from J, leaving 6 bases between. Germline CDR1 is SGHRS and CDR2 is YFSETQ. This CDR3 is CASSLSDTDTQYF. The sequenced part of the CDR3 DNA is TGCGCCAGCAGCTTAAGCGACACAGATACG.